This T cell receptor (beta chain) was obtained from a study of beta chain features in type 1 diabetes. Study context: When patients were set against healthy donors, age, gender and cell yields were similar. General study findings and limits: Among all four CD4+ subsets, Type 1 diabetes patients had TCRB CDR3s that were moderately but significantly shorter. Small HLA sub-analyses could not settle whether HLA shapes TCRB rearrangement.

Germline CDR1 reads SGHRS; CDR2 reads YFSETQ. This CDR3 is built from 15 residues. V lost 5 bases and J lost 5, with 17 bases in between. TCRB transcripts that were expressed got sequenced, as all of the isolated RNA had been reverse transcribed. Sequenced by immunoSEQ multiplex PCR; TCRdb stores in-frame clones only, minus some. The sample lists about 710,000 clones, more than 13% occurring once. This clone was recorded a few times. Antigen unknown. Material for sequencing was naive CD4+ T cells from blood. This clonotype originated in a man between 18 and 29 years old with type 1 diabetes. The chain has TRBV5-1 and TRBJ2-1; D call uncertain. CDR3 sequence reads: CASRSSSPPDNEQFF. Here the CDR3 DNA reads TGCGCCAGCAGGAGCAGTTCCCCCCCGGACAATGAGCAGTTCTTC.